This TCR beta chain was found in a study of cytomegalovirus exposure and HLA in healthy donors. With 60 Vbeta and 13 Jbeta primers, the PCR was carried out. Sequenced by immunoSEQ multiplex PCR; TCRdb stores in-frame clones only, minus some. This repertoire shows approximately 150,000 clones, roughly 80% found once; its top ten account for 3.7%. Findings and caveats of the study: The number of N-insertions in an Asian-associated ancestry cluster was reportedly below the roughly 670-donor mean in a later analysis. The analysis excluded some indistinguishable V segments, including TRBV6-2 and TRBV6-3. Reports state that TCR beta sequences accurately predicted most subjects' HLA-A and HLA-B alleles.

The CDR3 length is 15 residues. Unmatched junction bases numbered 6, after V lost 3 bases and J lost 9 bases. The V gene's germline CDR1 is KGHSH and CDR2 LQKENI. A word on this clone: The antigen is undetermined.

V is TRBV18 and J is TRBJ1-6; 9 nucleotides agree with TRBD1. The sample was PBMCs. This TCR came from a man aged 25 to 40 in good health and CMV-seropositive. The CDR3 bases are TGTGCCAGCTCACCCCAGCAGGACAGGGGTTCACCCCTCCACTTT. Amino acids: CASSPQQDRGSPLHF.